These 31 T cell receptor beta chains share one sample of origin, sequenced in a study of cytomegalovirus exposure and HLA in healthy donors. Vbeta (60) and Jbeta (13) primers were used in the PCR. Sequenced by immunoSEQ multiplex PCR; TCRdb stores in-frame clones only, minus some. The table lists 95,000 to 100,000 clones, around 82% of them singletons. The sample taken for sequencing was PBMCs. These receptors originate from a man aged 35 to 55 in good health and CMV-seronegative.

The genes are TRBV6-4 and TRBJ2-2; TRBD2 aligns across 8 bases. V shed 6 bases and J 2 bases; nucleotides not matched to a gene: 11. CDR1 and CDR2 (germline): MRHNA, SNTAGT. The CDR3 has 17 amino acids. Here the CDR3 reads CASSRGGAGENTGELFF. CDR3 nucleotide sequence: TGTGCCAGCAGCCGGGGAGGAGCGGGGGAAAACACCGGGGAGCTGTTTTTT.

V gene TRBV7-2 combines with J gene TRBJ2-7, with D perhaps TRBD2 (6 bases). Trimming took 8 bases from V and 2 from J, leaving 19 bases between them. The CDR3 contains 15 residues. The V gene's germline CDR1 is SGHTA and CDR2 FQGNSA. CDR3 DNA sequence: TGTGCCAGCGTACGAATCCGGGAGCCACCCTACGAGCAGTACTTC. This encodes CASVRIREPPYEQYF.

The chain links TRBV25-1 to TRBJ1-6, with a tentative D call TRBD1 (6 bases). V gave up 8 bases and J gave up 10 bases, with 21 bases separating them. Germline V gene lookup returns CDR1 MGHDK and CDR2 SYGVNS. This CDR3 contains 15 residues. Here the CDR3 reads CASGPGAGGGSPLHF. The CDR3 bases are TGTGCCAGCGGACCAGGGGCGGGAGGTGGGTCACCCCTCCACTTT.

The chain uses TRBV5-6 and TRBJ2-3, with 10 bases that match TRBD1. Per germline, CDR1 SGHDT and CDR2 YYEEEE. This CDR3 has 16 residues. Germline trimming cut 2 bases from V and 1 base from J; bases unmatched to any gene: 4. The CDR3 bases are TGTGCCAGCAGCTTTAGACAGGGGGCTGGCACAGATACGCAGTATTTT. Translating it yields CASSFRQGAGTDTQYF. Full variable domain (remainder filled in from reference TRBV5-6 and TRBJ2-3): DAGVTQSPTHLIKTRGQQVTLRCSPKSGHDTVSWYQQALGQGPQFIFQYYEEEERQRGNFPDRFSGHQFPNYSSELNVNALLLGDSALYLCASSFRQGAGTDTQYFGPGTRLTVL.

The gene calls are TRBV9 and TRBJ2-3, with 14 nucleotides matching TRBD2. V shed 0 bases and J 4 bases; nucleotides not matched to a gene: 1. The CDR3 loop spans 16 amino acids. Per the germline V gene, CDR1 is SGDLS and CDR2 is YYNGEE. The CDR3 here is CASSVGTSGGSDTQYF. The CDR3 DNA follows: TGTGCCAGCAGCGTAGGGACTAGCGGGGGGTCAGATACGCAGTATTTT. Drawing the rest from reference TRBV9 and TRBJ2-3, the complete variable domain is DSGVTQTPKHLITATGQRVTLRCSPRSGDLSVYWYQQSLDQGLQFLIQYYNGEERAKGNILERFSAQQFPDLHSELNLSSLELGDSALYFCASSVGTSGGSDTQYFGPGTRLTVL.

The chain combines TRBV28 with TRBJ2-2; 9 nucleotides match TRBD1. J was trimmed by 5 bases and V by 6 bases; bases with no gene match: 13. CDR1 is MDHEN, CDR2 SYDVKM, per germline. The CDR3 extends over 17 amino acids. CDR3 bases: TGTGCCAGCAGGATCATACCGGGACAGGGAATGACCGGGGAGCTGTTTTTT. Its protein product is CASRIIPGQGMTGELFF.

About this clone itself: A far bigger clonotype differs at one base, so this is likely a read error. This CDR3 is missing its conserved last phenylalanine or tryptophan, likely due to a read error. The DNA is omitted, as the CDR3 cannot be located on it reliably, and the CDR3 follows TCRdb's listing. The rearrangement links TRBV6-6 to TRBJ1-2. CDR1 is MNHNY, CDR2 SVGAGI, per germline (reference sequence). A total of 12 residues make up the CDR3, ends included. CDR3 region: CASSAGRGGNTL.

This chain links TRBV7-2 with TRBJ2-7; 9 bases align to TRBD2. V gave up 5 bases and J gave up 2 bases; unmatched junction bases: 4. This CDR3 spans 14 amino acids. Germline V gene lookup returns CDR1 SGHTA and CDR2 FQGNSA. DNA of the CDR3: TGTGCCAGCAGCCCTAGCGGGACTCCCTACGAGCAGTACTTC. This gives the protein CASSPSGTPYEQYF. The whole variable domain, filled in from reference TRBV7-2 and TRBJ2-7, reads GAGVSQSPSNKVTEKGKDVELRCDPISGHTALYWYRQSLGQGLEFLIYFQGNSAPDKSGLPSDRFSAERTGGSVSTLTIQRTQQEDSAVYLCASSPSGTPYEQYFGPGTRLTVT.

V usage is TRBV5-4 and J usage is TRBJ2-7; D may be TRBD2 (6 bases). This CDR3 has 15 residues. The ends were cut back, 2 bases at V and 2 bases at J, with 14 bases in the middle. CDR1 and CDR2 from the germline V gene are SGHNT and YYREEE (reference sequence). DNA of the CDR3: TGTGCCAGCAGCTTCGCGAGGTCGGGGGCCTACGAGCAGTACTTC. It specifies CASSFARSGAYEQYF.

The genes are TRBV2 and TRBJ1-2; 11 bases match TRBD1. V shed 5 bases and J 5 bases; nucleotides not matched to a gene: 10. The CDR3 contains 16 residues. Germline CDR1 and CDR2: SNHLY and FYNNEI. CDR3 DNA: TGTGCCAGCAGTCAACCGTTGGGACAGGGGGGTTATGGCTACACCTTC. Its protein product is CASSQPLGQGGYGYTF.

This clone turned up a few times. This chain uses TRBV30 with TRBJ2-1; the D gene is possibly TRBD1 (6 bases). V was cut by 5 bases and J by 2 bases, with 13 bases left in between. The CDR3 loop spans 14 amino acids. The germline V gene encodes CDR1 GTSNPN and CDR2 SVGIG (reference sequence). The DNA of the CDR3 is TGTGCCTGGGGCAGGGGAAGCGCCTACAATGAGCAGTTCTTC. It yields the protein CAWGRGSAYNEQFF.

This chain joins TRBV28 and TRBJ1-5, with TRBD1 identical over 7 bases. From germline, CDR1 is MDHEN and CDR2 SYDVKM. This CDR3 is 15 amino acids long. V shed 4 bases, J shed 2 bases, and the junction held 5 bases outside the gene matches. The CDR3 spells CASSSDRRGNQPQHF. The CDR3 bases are TGTGCCAGCAGTTCGGACAGGAGGGGCAATCAGCCCCAGCATTTT. Full variable domain (outside the CDR3, taken from reference TRBV28 and TRBJ1-5): DVKVTQSSRYLVKRTGEKVFLECVQDMDHENMFWYRQDPGLGLRLIYFSYDVKMKEKGDIPEGYSVSREKKERFSLILESASTNQTSMYLCASSSDRRGNQPQHFGDGTRLSIL.

The genes are TRBV9 and TRBJ2-2; maybe TRBD2 (7 bases). Germline V CDR1 and CDR2: SGDLS, YYNGEE. The ends were cut back, 0 bases at V and 1 base at J, with 16 bases in the middle. CDR3 size: 18 residues. Here the CDR3 reads CASSVVRGGAVNTGELFF. The CDR3 nucleotides are TGTGCCAGCAGCGTAGTGCGTGGGGGGGCAGTGAACACCGGGGAGCTGTTTTTT. Based on the CDR3 plus reference TRBV9 and TRBJ2-2, the full variable domain is DSGVTQTPKHLITATGQRVTLRCSPRSGDLSVYWYQQSLDQGLQFLIQYYNGEERAKGNILERFSAQQFPDLHSELNLSSLELGDSALYFCASSVVRGGAVNTGELFFGEGSRLTVL.

The CDR3 loop is CASSLDPGNTEAFF. The CDR3 DNA is TGTGCCAGCAGCTTAGATCCAGGGAACACTGAAGCTTTCTTT. This chain joins TRBV11-3 and TRBJ1-1; no definite D call. CDR1 and CDR2 (germline): SGHNT, YENEEA. With 0 bases removed from V and 1 base from J, the gap between germline ends came to 6 bases. The CDR3 has 14 amino acids.

The V call is TRBV7-9, the J call TRBJ1-2; D is undetermined. The V gene lost 0 bases and the J gene lost 0 bases, with 14 bases spanning the gap. CDR3 length: 17 amino acids. Germline assignment: CDR1 SEHNR and CDR2 FQNEAQ (reference sequence). The CDR3, as DNA: TGTGCCAGCAGCTTAGCTGGGGAGGAGGTAGCTAACTATGGCTACACCTTC. Translating gives CASSLAGEEVANYGYTF.

The chain employs TRBV5-4 and TRBJ2-2; 7 bases fit TRBD1. The CDR3 runs 17 residues. Trimming cost V 0 bases and J 6 bases; bases outside gene matches: 11. Germline loops: CDR1 SGHNT, CDR2 YYREEE (reference sequence). CDR3 sequence (DNA): TGTGCCAGCAGCTTGGGGAGACAGGGAGTAGTGGCCGGGGAGCTGTTTTTT. It codes for CASSLGRQGVVAGELFF.

The V gene is TRBV19, the J gene TRBJ2-1; 8 nucleotides agree with TRBD2. The germline V gene encodes CDR1 LNHDA and CDR2 SQIVND (reference sequence). V gave up 3 bases and J gave up 7 bases; unmatched junction bases: 11. The CDR3 is 16 amino acids. The CDR3, as DNA: TGTGCCAGTAGTATTCTTCCAGCGGGAGCTTTGAATGAGCAGTTCTTC. Its translation: CASSILPAGALNEQFF.

The chain combines TRBV30 with TRBJ1-2; the match to TRBD1 covers 12 bases. The CDR3 is made up of 14 amino acids. Losses at the gene ends were 7 bases for V and 0 bases for J; bases not matched to a gene: 3. Germline V gives CDR1 GTSNPN, CDR2 SVGIG (reference sequence). The DNA of the CDR3 is TGTGCCTCGGGACAGGGGGCGCCTAACTATGGCTACACCTTC. Translating it yields CASGQGAPNYGYTF. Based on the CDR3 plus reference TRBV30 and TRBJ1-2, the full variable domain is SQTIHQWPATLVQPVGSPLSLECTVEGTSNPNLYWYRQAAGRGLQLLFYSVGIGQISSEVPQNLSASRPQDRQFILSSKKLLLSDSGFYLCASGQGAPNYGYTFGSGTRLTVV.

This clone was seen a handful of times. The chain has TRBV6-5 and TRBJ1-1; 8 nucleotides align to TRBD1. Germline V CDR1 and CDR2: MNHEY, SVGAGI. The CDR3 contains 15 residues. The J segment lost 5 bases and the V segment lost 2 bases, leaving 7 bases of the junction unmatched. Written as DNA, the CDR3 is TGTGCCAGCAGTTACGGCAGGGGGCATTTGACTGAAGCTTTCTTT. Encoded protein: CASSYGRGHLTEAFF.

This clone was picked up one time. The V and J genes are TRBV18 and TRBJ2-1; 10 bases are shared with TRBD1. Germline V gene lookup returns CDR1 KGHSH and CDR2 LQKENI. This CDR3 spans 15 amino acids. V was pared by 3 bases and J by 4 bases, with 3 bases of the junction left unmatched. CDR3 amino acids: CASSPRDRGYNEQFF. The CDR3 DNA is TGTGCCAGCTCACCGAGGGACAGGGGATACAATGAGCAGTTCTTC.

The sample holds a few counts of this clone. The V and J genes are TRBV19 and TRBJ1-3; 7 positions agree with TRBD1. CDR1 and CDR2 from the germline V gene are LNHDA and SQIVND (reference sequence). This CDR3 region has 16 residues. Trimming cost V 5 bases and J 1 base; bases outside gene matches: 8. CDR3 in DNA: TGTGCCAGTAGTCACCGACAGGGCCGGTCTGGAAACACCATATATTTT. Encoded protein: CASSHRQGRSGNTIYF.

The gene calls are TRBV5-4 and TRBJ1-2; no reliable D call. Germline V gene lookup returns CDR1 SGHNT and CDR2 YYREEE (reference sequence). Trimming shortened V by 5 bases and J by 6 bases, and 8 bases separated the two germline ends. The CDR3 sequence is 11 residues long. The CDR3 reads CASRRYNGYTF. The CDR3 DNA reads TGTGCCAGCAGACGTTACAATGGCTACACCTTC.

The chain has TRBV28 and TRBJ1-2; D may be TRBD1 (5 bases). V lost 5 bases and J 1 base, leaving 14 bases between the germline ends. The CDR3 totals 15 residues. CDR1 is MDHEN and CDR2 is SYDVKM in the germline V gene. As DNA, the CDR3 is TGTGCCAGCAGTCCCCCTACGGGGGGTAACTATGGCTACACCTTC. It is translated as CASSPPTGGNYGYTF.

This chain joins TRBV13 and TRBJ2-1; 7 bases are a match to TRBD2. With V trimmed by 5 bases and J by 10 bases, 5 bases remained unmatched. CDR1 is PRHDT and CDR2 is FYEKMQ in the germline V gene (reference sequence). There are 12 residues in the CDR3. This CDR3 is CASSPGSGEQFF. CDR3 sequence (DNA): TGTGCCAGCAGCCCGGGTAGCGGGGAGCAGTTCTTC.

The rearrangement links TRBV30 to TRBJ1-5; 7 nucleotides agree with TRBD1. The CDR3 has 14 residues. The trim removed 4 bases at V and 5 bases at J, leaving 8 bases unmatched. Germline lookup yields CDR1 GTSNPN and CDR2 SVGIG (reference sequence). The DNA of the CDR3 is TGTGCCTGGAATTCCGGGACAGCTGATCAGCCCCAGCATTTT. Amino acids: CAWNSGTADQPQHF.

This chain connects TRBV5-1 to TRBJ2-7; TRBD1 aligns across 7 bases. Losses at the gene ends were 0 bases for V and 6 bases for J; bases not matched to a gene: 3. This CDR3 has 13 residues. Germline V gives CDR1 SGHRS, CDR2 YFSETQ. Written as DNA, the CDR3 is TGCGCCAGCAGCTTGGAGCCAGGGGGCGAGCAGTACTTC. As protein: CASSLEPGGEQYF.

This chain connects TRBV2 to TRBJ1-2; the D gene is possibly TRBD1 (6 bases). CDR3 length: 16 amino acids. Trimming took off 2 bases at V and 4 bases at J, with 17 bases between the two ends. Germline V CDR1 and CDR2: SNHLY, FYNNEI. CDR3: CASSETSGQKGYGYTF. For the CDR3, the DNA is TGTGCCAGCAGTGAAACGTCCGGACAGAAGGGCTATGGCTACACCTTC.

The V call is TRBV1, the J call TRBJ2-7; the table's D call of TRBD2 was not tested on the DNA. TRBV1 is shown as a pseudogene. This CDR3 is built from 15 residues. The CDR3 region is CTSSQRDSGSYEQYF. The CDR3 coding sequence is TGCACCAGCAGCCAACGGGACTCCGGATCCTACGAGCAGTACTTC.

The genes are TRBV21-1 and TRBJ2-3; TRBD2, as called in the table, went unchecked against the DNA. TRBV21-1 is a pseudogene segment. The CDR3 runs to 17 residues. Here the CDR3 reads CASSGRGGVSGTDTQYF. In DNA, the CDR3 is TGTGCCAGCAGCGGGCGAGGCGGGGTAAGTGGCACAGATACGCAGTATTTT.

This chain connects TRBV14 to TRBJ2-5; 10 bases fit TRBD2. The germline V gene has CDR1 SGHDN and CDR2 FVKESK. The CDR3 consists of 17 residues. Germline trimming cut 0 bases from V and 5 bases from J; bases unmatched to any gene: 9. CDR3 loop: CASSQEPLAGDRETQYF. The CDR3 DNA follows: TGTGCCAGCAGCCAAGAACCCCTAGCGGGAGATCGGGAGACCCAGTACTTC.

V gene TRBV19 combines with J gene TRBJ1-1; possibly TRBD1 for D (6 bases). Germline CDR1 reads LNHDA; CDR2 reads SQIVND (reference sequence). V was trimmed by 5 bases and J by 1 base, leaving 17 bases between them. The CDR3 sequence is 16 residues long. DNA for the CDR3: TGTGCCAGTAGTCGCAGGGGCCAGTTTGGGAACACTGAAGCTTTCTTT. Amino acid sequence: CASSRRGQFGNTEAFF.